One sample yielded the 17 T cell receptor beta chains listed below, sequenced in a study of blood T cell repertoires in COVID-19. TCRdb's table, derived via immunoSEQ multiplex PCR, lists solely in-frame clones and lacks some. Among a few hundred thousand clones, approximately 86% were seen once, and the ten largest hold roughly 7.2%. The sequenced sample consisted of peripheral blood. The receptors originated from an older woman with COVID-19, enrolled during active disease.

The chain employs TRBV19 and TRBJ2-3, with D tentatively TRBD1 (6 bases). Trimming shortened V by 3 bases and J by 0 bases, and 19 bases separated the two germline ends. Germline V lookup: CDR1 LNHDA, CDR2 SQIVND (reference sequence). The CDR3 runs 18 residues. DNA for the CDR3: TGTGCCAGTAGTATCGAATACAGCAGGGGTTCTAGCACAGATACGCAGTATTTT. Its protein product is CASSIEYSRGSSTDTQYF.

This clone has a handful of counts. This rearrangement joins TRBV2 to TRBJ1-6; possibly TRBD1 for D (6 bases). Germline values: CDR1 SNHLY, CDR2 FYNNEI. Between the trimmed V and J ends, which lost 3 bases and 9 bases, there was a span of 12 bases. The CDR3 spans 14 residues. DNA for the CDR3: TGTGCCAGCAGTGATGGTGGGGGCGGTTCACCCCTCCACTTT. This translates into CASSDGGGGSPLHF.

The chain links TRBV6-1 to TRBJ2-5; 8 bases align to TRBD1. The CDR3 spans 15 residues. V lost 1 base, J lost 4 bases, and 5 bases stayed unmatched. Germline loops: CDR1 MNHNS, CDR2 SASEGT. CDR3 residues: CASSEGADRGETQYF. The CDR3 DNA is TGTGCCAGCAGTGAAGGCGCCGACAGGGGAGAGACCCAGTACTTC.

V usage is TRBV6-5 and J usage is TRBJ1-2, with a tentative D call TRBD1 (5 bases). The germline V and J ends were trimmed by 7 bases and 2 bases, with 17 bases remaining between them. Germline V gene sequence: CDR1 MNHEY, CDR2 SVGAGI. The CDR3 is 15 amino acids. For the CDR3, the DNA is TGTGCCAGCACTCCCGGGGGGGGAGGAAACTATGGCTACACCTTC. It codes for CASTPGGGGNYGYTF.

This clone was counted only a few times. The chain has TRBV6-1 and TRBJ1-2; maybe TRBD1 (5 bases). The CDR3 extends over 12 amino acids. Per the germline V gene, CDR1 is MNHNS and CDR2 is SASEGT. V was pared by 3 bases and J by 5 bases, with 7 bases between. The CDR3 DNA reads as TGTGCCAGCAGTGAGCCAGGGTATGGCTACACCTTC. Amino acids: CASSEPGYGYTF.

V usage is TRBV7-8 and J usage is TRBJ2-3; the match to TRBD2 covers 12 bases. From germline, CDR1 is SGHVS and CDR2 FQNEAQ. The V segment lost 5 bases and the J segment 3 bases; nucleotides outside the gene matches: 6. There are 16 residues in the CDR3. CDR3 amino acids: CASSPPLAGGTDTQYF. CDR3 nucleotide sequence: TGTGCCAGCAGCCCCCCACTAGCGGGGGGAACAGATACGCAGTATTTT. Combining the CDR3 with reference TRBV7-8 and TRBJ2-3 gives the whole variable domain GAGVSQSPRYKVAKRGQDVALRCDPISGHVSLFWYQQALGQGPEFLTYFQNEAQLDKSGLPSDRFFAERPEGSVSTLKIQRTQQEDSAVYLCASSPPLAGGTDTQYFGPGTRLTVL.

The V gene is TRBV5-4, the J gene TRBJ2-5, with 11 bases aligning to TRBD2. The CDR3 consists of 16 residues. The ends lost 3 bases at V and 4 bases at J; junction bases unmatched: 8. Germline lookup yields CDR1 SGHNT and CDR2 YYREEE (reference sequence). This CDR3 is CASSSEVAGGRETQYF. Here the CDR3 DNA reads TGTGCCAGCAGCTCAGAGGTAGCGGGGGGGCGAGAGACCCAGTACTTC.

The chain combines TRBV7-2 with TRBJ1-4, with a weak D call TRBD1 (6 bases). The germline gives CDR1 SGHTA, CDR2 FQGNSA. V was clipped by 5 bases and J by 7 bases, with 8 bases between them. This CDR3 is 12 amino acids long. The CDR3 region is CASSAGVEKLFF. As DNA, the CDR3 is TGTGCCAGCAGCGCAGGGGTTGAAAAACTGTTTTTT.

The V call is TRBV4-3, the J call TRBJ1-6, with 7 bases aligning to TRBD1. Germline CDR1 LGHNA, CDR2 YSLEER. The V and J ends lost 3 bases and 6 bases, in that order; junction bases with no gene match: 5. CDR3 size: 15 residues. This chain's CDR3 is CASSHTGAANSPLHF. The CDR3 nucleotides are TGCGCCAGCAGCCACACAGGGGCGGCTAATTCACCCCTCCACTTT.

This chain links TRBV6-2 or TRBV6-3 with TRBJ1-1; no definite D call. With 2 bases removed from V and 2 bases from J, the gap between germline ends came to 9 bases. The CDR3 is made up of 14 amino acids. Germline CDR1 reads MNHEY; CDR2 reads SVGEGT. In nucleotides, the CDR3 is TGTGCCAGCAGTTACCGGTCGGTAAACACTGAAGCTTTCTTT. Encoded protein: CASSYRSVNTEAFF.

The J gene is TRBJ1-2, the V gene TRBV30; D not resolved. CDR3 length equals 11 residues. V shed 3 bases and J shed 2 bases, with 4 bases lying between them. Germline CDR1 is GTSNPN and CDR2 is SVGIG (reference sequence). In DNA, the CDR3 is TGTGCCTGGAGCAGGAACTATGGCTACACCTTC. It translates to CAWSRNYGYTF.

CDR3 in DNA: TGCGCCAGCAGCCACCGGGAAGTAGTTAGCTATGGCTACACCTTC. Amino acids: CASSHREVVSYGYTF. The gene calls are TRBV4-1 and TRBJ1-2; unclear D gene. The CDR3 is made up of 15 amino acids. Trimming shortened V by 3 bases and J by 4 bases, and 15 bases separated the two germline ends. Per the germline V gene, CDR1 is MGHRA and CDR2 is YSYEKL.

V and J are TRBV19 and TRBJ2-7; tentatively, D is TRBD2 (5 bases). Trimming pared 9 bases from V and 6 bases from J, leaving 21 bases between. CDR3 length: 14 residues. Per the germline V gene, CDR1 is LNHDA and CDR2 is SQIVND (reference sequence). CDR3 sequence: CARPPSGTLREQYF. The CDR3 bases are TGTGCCAGACCTCCTTCGGGAACCCTCCGCGAGCAGTACTTC.

The gene calls are TRBV5-1 and TRBJ2-2, with D maybe TRBD1 (5 bases). Germline V gene sequence: CDR1 SGHRS, CDR2 YFSETQ. V was cut by 4 bases and J by 9 bases, with 19 bases left in between. This CDR3 has 15 residues. CDR3 protein: CASSNGQPRPRELFF. CDR3 sequence (DNA): TGCGCCAGCAGCAACGGACAACCCCGACCGAGGGAGCTGTTTTTT.

This CDR3 reads CASSYSGYDSYEQYF. DNA of the CDR3: TGTGCCAGCAGTTACTCCGGGTACGATTCCTACGAGCAGTACTTC. The chain joins TRBV6-5 to TRBJ2-7; D is undetermined. The CDR3 covers 15 residues. Germline V gene lookup returns CDR1 MNHEY and CDR2 SVGAGI. Deletions cut 0 bases from V and 1 base from J, with 10 bases between.

The V and J genes are TRBV10-3 and TRBJ1-1; D is unclear. Trimming took 5 bases from V and 5 from J, leaving 21 bases between them. The CDR3 length is 16 residues. The germline V gene has CDR1 ENHRY and CDR2 SYGVKD. The DNA for the CDR3 is TGTGCCATCAGTTACGGGATCACCTTTGGGGATACTGAAGCTTTCTTT. Protein sequence: CAISYGITFGDTEAFF.

DNA for the CDR3: TGCAGCGTTGAAGATGGGTTTGGGGATGCCGGGGGACTGTTTTTT. It specifies CSVEDGFGDAGGLFF. This chain connects TRBV29-1 to TRBJ1-4; possibly TRBD1 for D (5 bases). The CDR3 is 15 residues long. V lost 0 bases, J lost 13 bases, and 21 bases lay in between. The germline V gene encodes CDR1 SQVTM and CDR2 ANQGSEA.